The 24 T cell receptor beta chains reported below all come from one sample, sequenced in a study of OX40 agonist ivuxolimab in advanced cancers. Data came from immunoSEQ multiplex PCR; TCRdb stores just in-frame clones and leaves some out. The data contain about 46,000 clones, around 90% of them singletons. The source was CD4+ or CD8+ T cells sorted from blood, collected in a trial of the OX40 agonist ivuxolimab. The origin of the receptors is an adult with an advanced solid tumor such as melanoma, head and neck, liver or kidney cancer.

This chain links TRBV4-3 with TRBJ2-2, with D possibly being TRBD1 (6 bases). The length of the CDR3 is 17 residues. Trimming took off 3 bases at V and 4 bases at J, with 18 bases between the two ends. Germline CDR1 and CDR2: LGHNA and YSLEER. The CDR3 coding sequence is TGCGCCAGCAGCCAGATGGCAGGGGCCACCGGCACCGGGGAGCTGTTTTTT. This sequence encodes CASSQMAGATGTGELFF.

The chain recombines TRBV10-3 with TRBJ2-1; no reliable D call. CDR3 length: 13 amino acids. Trimming removed 9 bases at V and 1 base at J, with 10 bases between. Germline V gene lookup returns CDR1 ENHRY and CDR2 SYGVKD. CDR3: CAINGDSYNEQFF. CDR3 DNA: TGTGCCATTAATGGGGATTCCTACAATGAGCAGTTCTTC.

This rearrangement joins TRBV7-9 to TRBJ2-1, with 13 bases matching TRBD2. Per germline, CDR1 SEHNR and CDR2 FQNEAQ (reference sequence). CDR3 length: 17 residues. Trimming at V came to 2 bases and at J to 8 bases, leaving 9 bases not matched to a gene. CDR3 DNA sequence: TGTGCCAGCAGCTTAACGGGACTAGCGGGAATATTCGATGAGCAGTTCTTC. Amino acid sequence: CASSLTGLAGIFDEQFF. Supplemented by reference TRBV7-9 and TRBJ2-1, the full variable domain reads DTGVSQNPRHKITKRGQNVTFRCDPISEHNRLYWYRQTLGQGPEFLTYFQNEAQLEKSRLLSDRFSAERPKGSFSTLEIQRTEQGDSAMYLCASSLTGLAGIFDEQFFGPGTRLTVL.

This clone has a single count. The chain recombines TRBV5-4 with TRBJ2-5; tentative D call: TRBD1 (5 bases). Trimming removed 6 bases from V and 0 bases from J, with 12 bases in between. The germline gives CDR1 SGHNT, CDR2 YYREEE (reference sequence). The length of the CDR3 is 14 residues. This CDR3 is CASKNQGDQETQYF. DNA of the CDR3: TGTGCCAGCAAAAACCAGGGCGACCAAGAGACCCAGTACTTC.

This chain links TRBV5-8 with TRBJ2-1; 10 nucleotides line up with TRBD2. This CDR3 spans 15 amino acids. The trim removed 5 bases at V and 7 bases at J, leaving 9 bases unmatched. Germline CDR1 and CDR2: SGHTS and YDEGEE. The CDR3 DNA sequence: TGTGCCAGCAGTGATGGGACTAGCGTTATGAATGAGCAGTTCTTC. Encoded protein: CASSDGTSVMNEQFF.

The chain joins TRBV5-1 to TRBJ1-2; D is ambiguous. The CDR3 extends over 13 amino acids. In germline, CDR1 is SGHRS, CDR2 YFSETQ. V lost 3 bases to trimming and J lost 4 bases, with 10 bases between them. DNA for the CDR3: TGCGCCAGCAGCTCATGGCCTACCTATGGCTACACCTTC. Translating gives CASSSWPTYGYTF. Complete variable domain (other parts from reference TRBV5-1 and TRBJ1-2): KAGVTQTPRYLIKTRGQQVTLSCSPISGHRSVSWYQQTPGQGLQFLFEYFSETQRNKGNFPGRFSGRQFSNSRSEMNVSTLELGDSALYLCASSSWPTYGYTFGSGTRLTVV.

The rearrangement links TRBV12-5 to TRBJ2-1, with 11 bases aligning to TRBD2. The CDR3 is made up of 15 amino acids. The J segment lost 5 bases and the V segment lost 5 bases, leaving 5 bases of the junction unmatched. Germline CDR1 is LGHNT and CDR2 is FRNRAP. The CDR3 sequence: CASGQQTSGDNEQFF. As DNA, the CDR3 is TGTGCTAGTGGTCAGCAGACTAGCGGGGACAATGAGCAGTTCTTC. Drawing the rest from reference TRBV12-5 and TRBJ2-1, the complete variable domain is DARVTQTPRHKVTEMGQEVTMRCQPILGHNTVFWYRQTMMQGLELLAYFRNRAPLDDSGMPKDRFSAEMPDATLATLKIQPSEPRDSAVYFCASGQQTSGDNEQFFGPGTRLTVL.

This chain joins TRBV15 and TRBJ1-1, with TRBD1 matching over 7 bases. This CDR3 has 15 residues. J lost 5 bases, V lost 1 base, and 7 bases had no gene match. Germline V lookup: CDR1 LNHNV, CDR2 YYDKDF (reference sequence). DNA of the CDR3: TGTGCCACCAGCAGAGCAGGGGGTCCGGGGACTGAAGCTTTCTTT. Protein sequence: CATSRAGGPGTEAFF.

The CDR3 region has the DNA TGTGCCAGTAGCGCGGTCTCTACGCAGTATTTT. It yields the protein CASSAVSTQYF. The J gene is TRBJ2-3, the V gene TRBV19; D gene uncertain. The V gene lost 6 bases and the J gene lost 8 bases, with 9 bases spanning the gap. The V gene's germline CDR1 is LNHDA and CDR2 SQIVND (reference sequence). The CDR3 sequence is 11 residues long.

This sequence joins TRBV18 and TRBJ1-3; 10 bases match TRBD1. V lost 5 bases to trimming and J lost 0 bases; unmatched junction nucleotides: 10. Germline CDR1 and CDR2: KGHSH and LQKENI. The CDR3 length is 18 residues. The CDR3 here is CASSARDRGHPSGNTIYF. CDR3 sequence (DNA): TGTGCCAGCTCAGCCCGGGACAGGGGCCACCCCTCTGGAAACACCATATATTTT.

This chain joins TRBV4-1 and TRBJ1-1, with D possibly being TRBD1 (6 bases). The V and J ends lost 0 bases and 0 bases respectively, with 11 bases between them. The CDR3 sequence is 16 residues long. CDR1 is MGHRA, CDR2 YSYEKL, per germline. CDR3 in amino acids: CASSQDLAGVNTEAFF. CDR3 DNA: TGCGCCAGCAGCCAAGATCTGGCAGGGGTGAACACTGAAGCTTTCTTT.

This chain connects TRBV7-2 to TRBJ2-7, with D possibly being TRBD2 (6 bases). CDR1 is SGHTA, CDR2 FQGNSA, per germline. Deletions cut 1 base from V and 3 bases from J, with 10 bases between. There are 14 residues in the CDR3. The CDR3 protein is CASSLGGIYYEQYF. CDR3 nucleotide sequence: TGTGCCAGCAGCTTAGGCGGGATCTACTACGAGCAGTACTTC.

J is TRBJ1-1 and V is TRBV7-3; D not resolved. Germline V gives CDR1 SGHTA, CDR2 FQGTGA. This CDR3 comprises 13 residues. Trimming took off 1 base at V and 3 bases at J, with 6 bases between the two ends. CDR3 nucleotide sequence: TGTGCCAGCAGCTTAATCAGGTACACTGAAGCTTTCTTT. Residues: CASSLIRYTEAFF.

J is TRBJ2-1 and V is TRBV19, with 7 bases identical to TRBD2. CDR1 LNHDA and CDR2 SQIVND come from the germline V gene (reference sequence). The CDR3 covers 15 residues. The trim removed 3 bases at V and 6 bases at J, leaving 8 bases unmatched. This CDR3 reads CASSIGSGAFNEQFF. Written as DNA, the CDR3 is TGTGCCAGTAGTATCGGAAGCGGGGCATTCAATGAGCAGTTCTTC.

J is TRBJ2-7 and V is TRBV11-2, with D possibly being TRBD2 (5 bases). There are 14 residues in the CDR3. Germline V gene data show CDR1 as SGHAT and CDR2 as FQNNGV. The V end was cut by 3 bases, the J end by 1 base, with 10 bases between. The CDR3 DNA sequence: TGTGCCAGCAGCTTCCCTGGGGAGTCCTACGAGCAGTACTTC. Translation gives CASSFPGESYEQYF.

The J gene is TRBJ1-4, the V gene TRBV5-5; D unclear. Germline lookup yields CDR1 SGHKS and CDR2 YYEKEE (reference sequence). V was cut by 1 base and J by 7 bases, with 8 bases left in between. This CDR3 has 13 residues. The DNA for the CDR3 is TGTGCCAGCAGCTTGTCCCCGGGTGAAAAACTGTTTTTT. Amino acid sequence: CASSLSPGEKLFF.

The chain uses TRBV2 and TRBJ2-7; 8 bases map to TRBD1. V lost 6 bases to trimming and J lost 3 bases; unmatched junction nucleotides: 16. CDR1 and CDR2 from the germline V gene are SNHLY and FYNNEI. The CDR3 has 17 residues. As DNA, the CDR3 is TGTGCCAGCAGGCCCTCCCAGGGGGCCAGGGACCTCTACGAGCAGTACTTC. Protein: CASRPSQGARDLYEQYF. The whole variable domain, filled in from reference TRBV2 and TRBJ2-7, reads EPEVTQTPSHQVTQMGQEVILRCVPISNHLYFYWYRQILGQKVEFLVSFYNNEISEKSEIFDDQFSVERPDGSNFTLKIRSTKLEDSAMYFCASRPSQGARDLYEQYFGPGTRLTVT.

This rearrangement joins TRBV9 to TRBJ2-1; TRBD2 agrees at 9 bases. Looked up from germline, CDR1 is SGDLS and CDR2 is YYNGEE. Trimming took 3 bases from V and 0 from J; bases not matched to a gene: 4. This CDR3 is built from 16 residues. CDR3 amino acids: CASSGSGGSSYNEQFF. The CDR3 DNA sequence: TGTGCCAGCAGCGGTAGCGGGGGTAGCTCCTACAATGAGCAGTTCTTC.

The chain links TRBV29-1 to TRBJ1-2; D unresolved. This CDR3 is built from 15 residues. The V gene's germline CDR1 is SQVTM and CDR2 ANQGSEA. The germline V and J ends were trimmed by 4 bases and 1 base, with 16 bases remaining between them. The CDR3 here is CSVGPISSDNYGYTF. In DNA form, the CDR3 reads TGCAGCGTTGGCCCCATTAGCTCTGATAACTATGGCTACACCTTC.

The rearrangement joins TRBV29-1 to TRBJ1-2; no definite D call. The CDR3 runs to 12 residues. Looked up from germline, CDR1 is SQVTM and CDR2 is ANQGSEA. Trimming left V 3 bases short and J 7 bases short, with 12 bases between. The CDR3 nucleotides are TGCAGCGTTGAGCAGGCGGGCGTTGGCTACACCTTC. Its translation is CSVEQAGVGYTF.

This chain joins TRBV7-3 and TRBJ2-3; no clear D gene. Germline V gene lookup returns CDR1 SGHTA and CDR2 FQGTGA. The CDR3 extends over 19 amino acids. Trimming took off 2 bases at V and 2 bases at J, with 23 bases between the two ends. In nucleotides, the CDR3 is TGTGCCAGCAGCTTACCTATATACGGATCGGAGCCCGTCACAGATACGCAGTATTTT. Translation: CASSLPIYGSEPVTDTQYF. The variable domain in full, completed from reference TRBV7-3 and TRBJ2-3, reads GAGVSQTPSNKVTEKGKYVELRCDPISGHTALYWYRQSLGQGPEFLIYFQGTGAADDSGLPNDRFFAVRPEGSVSTLKIQRTERGDSAVYLCASSLPIYGSEPVTDTQYFGPGTRLTVL.

V gene TRBV4-3 combines with J gene TRBJ2-7, with unresolved D. Germline V lookup: CDR1 LGHNA, CDR2 YSLEER. V was trimmed by 0 bases and J by 2 bases, leaving 11 bases between them. The CDR3 is made up of 15 amino acids. Here the CDR3 DNA reads TGCGCCAGCAGCCAAGATTGGGAAGCAGCCTACGAGCAGTACTTC. Its translation: CASSQDWEAAYEQYF.

V usage is TRBV6-1 and J usage is TRBJ1-5; D unresolved. The CDR3 is 13 amino acids. Germline loops: CDR1 MNHNS, CDR2 SASEGT. The V and J ends lost 2 bases and 9 bases respectively, with 11 bases between them. The DNA of the CDR3 is TGTGCCAGCAGTGAATTTCGAAGACCGCCCCAGCATTTT. This codes for CASSEFRRPPQHF.

The CDR3 DNA sequence: TGTGCCAGCAGCCCGACATATCGCAACTACGAGCAGTACTTC. Its translation is CASSPTYRNYEQYF. The V gene is TRBV7-9, the J gene TRBJ2-7; D is undetermined. Germline V CDR1 and CDR2: SEHNR, FQNEAQ (reference sequence). The CDR3 has 14 residues. V was clipped by 5 bases and J by 3 bases, with 14 bases between them.